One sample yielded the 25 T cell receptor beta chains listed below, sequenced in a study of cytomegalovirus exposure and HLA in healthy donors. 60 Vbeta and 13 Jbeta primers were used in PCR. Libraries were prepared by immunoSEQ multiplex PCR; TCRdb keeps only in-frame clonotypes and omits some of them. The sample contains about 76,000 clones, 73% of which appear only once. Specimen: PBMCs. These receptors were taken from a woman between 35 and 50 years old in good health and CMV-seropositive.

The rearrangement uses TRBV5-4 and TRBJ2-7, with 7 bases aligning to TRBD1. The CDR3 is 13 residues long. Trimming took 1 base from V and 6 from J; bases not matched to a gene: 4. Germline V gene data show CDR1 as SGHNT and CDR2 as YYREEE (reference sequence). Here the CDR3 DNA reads TGTGCCAGCAGCTTGAAGGGGGCTCTCGAGCAGTACTTC. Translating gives CASSLKGALEQYF.

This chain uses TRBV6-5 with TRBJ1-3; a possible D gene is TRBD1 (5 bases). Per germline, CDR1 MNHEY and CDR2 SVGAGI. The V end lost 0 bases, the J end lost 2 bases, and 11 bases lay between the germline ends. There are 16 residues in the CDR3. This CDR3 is CASSYSQGSPGNTIYF. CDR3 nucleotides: TGTGCCAGCAGTTACTCCCAGGGAAGTCCTGGAAACACCATATATTTT.

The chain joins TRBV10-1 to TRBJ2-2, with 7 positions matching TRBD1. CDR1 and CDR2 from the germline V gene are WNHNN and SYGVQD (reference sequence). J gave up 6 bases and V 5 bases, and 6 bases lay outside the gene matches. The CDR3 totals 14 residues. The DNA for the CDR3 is TGCGCCAGCAGTCACCTCCAGGGGGCCGGGGAGCTGTTTTTT. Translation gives CASSHLQGAGELFF.

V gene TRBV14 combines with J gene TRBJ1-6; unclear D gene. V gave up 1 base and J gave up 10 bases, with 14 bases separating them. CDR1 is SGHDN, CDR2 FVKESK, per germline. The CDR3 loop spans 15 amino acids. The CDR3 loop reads CASSQAEGSVSPLHF. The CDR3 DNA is TGTGCCAGCAGCCAAGCGGAGGGTTCGGTCTCACCCCTCCACTTT.

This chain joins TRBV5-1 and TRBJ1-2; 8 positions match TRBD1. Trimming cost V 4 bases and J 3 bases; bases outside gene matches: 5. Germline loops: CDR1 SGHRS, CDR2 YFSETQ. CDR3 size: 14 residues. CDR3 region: CASSGGQGYYGYTF. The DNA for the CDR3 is TGCGCCAGCAGCGGAGGACAGGGTTACTATGGCTACACCTTC. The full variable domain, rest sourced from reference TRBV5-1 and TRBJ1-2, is KAGVTQTPRYLIKTRGQQVTLSCSPISGHRSVSWYQQTPGQGLQFLFEYFSETQRNKGNFPGRFSGRQFSNSRSEMNVSTLELGDSALYLCASSGGQGYYGYTFGSGTRLTVV.

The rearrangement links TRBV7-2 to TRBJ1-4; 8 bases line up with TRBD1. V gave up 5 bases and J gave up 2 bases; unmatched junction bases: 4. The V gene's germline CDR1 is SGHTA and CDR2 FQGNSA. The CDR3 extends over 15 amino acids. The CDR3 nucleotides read TGTGCCAGCAGCGACGGGACAGGCACTAATGAAAAACTGTTTTTT. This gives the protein CASSDGTGTNEKLFF.

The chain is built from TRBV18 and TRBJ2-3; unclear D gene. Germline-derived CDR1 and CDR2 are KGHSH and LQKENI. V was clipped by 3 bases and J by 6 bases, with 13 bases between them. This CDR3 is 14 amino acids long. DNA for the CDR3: TGTGCCAGCTCACCTGTTGACACCAGGGATACGCAGTATTTT. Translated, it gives CASSPVDTRDTQYF. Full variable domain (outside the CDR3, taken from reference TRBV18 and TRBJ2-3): NAGVMQNPRHLVRRRGQEARLRCSPMKGHSHVYWYRQLPEEGLKFMVYLQKENIIDESGMPKERFSAEFPKEGPSILRIQQVVRGDSAAYFCASSPVDTRDTQYFGPGTRLTVL.

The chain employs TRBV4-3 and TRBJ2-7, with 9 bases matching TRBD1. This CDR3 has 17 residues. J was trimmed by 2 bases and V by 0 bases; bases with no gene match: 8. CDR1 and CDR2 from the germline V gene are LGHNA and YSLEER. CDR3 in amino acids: CASSQDERGQGPYEQYF. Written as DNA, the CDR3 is TGCGCCAGCAGCCAAGATGAGAGGGGACAGGGTCCCTACGAGCAGTACTTC.

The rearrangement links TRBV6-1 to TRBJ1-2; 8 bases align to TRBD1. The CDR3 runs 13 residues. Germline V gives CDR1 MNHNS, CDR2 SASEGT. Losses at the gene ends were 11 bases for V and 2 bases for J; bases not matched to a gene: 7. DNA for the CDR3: TGTGCCGACCGGGACAGGAGAAACTATGGCTACACCTTC. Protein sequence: CADRDRRNYGYTF.

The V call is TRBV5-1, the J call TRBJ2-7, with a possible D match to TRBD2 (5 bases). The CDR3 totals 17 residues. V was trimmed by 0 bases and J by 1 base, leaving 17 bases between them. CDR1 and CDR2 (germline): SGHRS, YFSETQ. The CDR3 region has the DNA TGCGCCAGCAGCTTGGGGGCGGGTAGTGTCGGGTCCTACGAGCAGTACTTC. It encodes CASSLGAGSVGSYEQYF.

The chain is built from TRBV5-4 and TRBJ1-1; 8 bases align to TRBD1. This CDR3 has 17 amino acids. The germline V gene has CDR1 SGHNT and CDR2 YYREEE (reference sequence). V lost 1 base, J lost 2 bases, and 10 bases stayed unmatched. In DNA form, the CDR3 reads TGTGCCAGCAGCTTGTCCCCGACAGGGGTGCTAAACACTGAAGCTTTCTTT. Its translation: CASSLSPTGVLNTEAFF.

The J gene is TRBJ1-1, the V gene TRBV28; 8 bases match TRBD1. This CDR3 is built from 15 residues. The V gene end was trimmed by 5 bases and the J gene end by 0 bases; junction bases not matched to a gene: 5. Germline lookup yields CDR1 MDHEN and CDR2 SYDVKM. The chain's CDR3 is CASSDPTGVNTEAFF. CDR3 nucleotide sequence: TGTGCCAGCAGTGACCCGACAGGGGTGAACACTGAAGCTTTCTTT.

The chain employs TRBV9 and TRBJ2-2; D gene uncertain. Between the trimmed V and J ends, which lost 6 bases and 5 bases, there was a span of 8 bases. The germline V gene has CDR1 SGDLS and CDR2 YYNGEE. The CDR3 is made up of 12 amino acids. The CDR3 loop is CASMAWTGELFF. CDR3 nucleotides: TGTGCCAGCATGGCCTGGACCGGGGAGCTGTTTTTT. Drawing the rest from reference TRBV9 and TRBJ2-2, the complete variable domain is DSGVTQTPKHLITATGQRVTLRCSPRSGDLSVYWYQQSLDQGLQFLIQYYNGEERAKGNILERFSAQQFPDLHSELNLSSLELGDSALYFCASMAWTGELFFGEGSRLTVL.

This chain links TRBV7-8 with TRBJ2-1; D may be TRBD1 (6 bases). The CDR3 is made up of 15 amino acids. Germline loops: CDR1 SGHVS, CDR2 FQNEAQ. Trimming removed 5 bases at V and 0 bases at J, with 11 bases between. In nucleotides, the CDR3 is TGTGCCAGCAGCCTACAGGGATTCTCCTACAATGAGCAGTTCTTC. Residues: CASSLQGFSYNEQFF.

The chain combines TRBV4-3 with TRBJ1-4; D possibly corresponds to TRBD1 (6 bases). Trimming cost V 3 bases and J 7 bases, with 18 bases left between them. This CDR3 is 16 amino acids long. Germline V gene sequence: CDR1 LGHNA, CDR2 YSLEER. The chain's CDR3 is CASSQGRGRGIEKLFF. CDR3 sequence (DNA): TGCGCCAGCAGCCAGGGCAGGGGACGGGGTATTGAAAAACTGTTTTTT.

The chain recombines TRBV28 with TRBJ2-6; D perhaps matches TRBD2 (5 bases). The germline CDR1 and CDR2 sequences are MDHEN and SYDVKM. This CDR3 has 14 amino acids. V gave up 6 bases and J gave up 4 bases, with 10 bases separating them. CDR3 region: CASRRIAGANVLTF. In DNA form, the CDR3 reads TGTGCCAGCAGGAGAATAGCGGGGGCCAACGTCCTGACTTTC.

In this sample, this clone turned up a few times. This CDR3 reads CAISDGTSGGHTDTQYF. CDR3 sequence (DNA): TGTGCCATCAGTGACGGGACTAGCGGGGGACACACAGATACGCAGTATTTT. The rearrangement links TRBV10-3 to TRBJ2-3; 14 bases map to TRBD2. The CDR3 is made up of 17 amino acids. Trimming at V came to 3 bases and at J to 2 bases, leaving 4 bases not matched to a gene. Looked up from germline, CDR1 is ENHRY and CDR2 is SYGVKD.

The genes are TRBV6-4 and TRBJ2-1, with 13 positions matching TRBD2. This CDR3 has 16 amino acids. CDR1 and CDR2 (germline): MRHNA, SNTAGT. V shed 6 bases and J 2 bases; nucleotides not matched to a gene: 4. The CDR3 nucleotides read TGTGCCAGCAGAACTAGCGGGGGGGCAACCTACAATGAGCAGTTCTTC. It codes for CASRTSGGATYNEQFF.

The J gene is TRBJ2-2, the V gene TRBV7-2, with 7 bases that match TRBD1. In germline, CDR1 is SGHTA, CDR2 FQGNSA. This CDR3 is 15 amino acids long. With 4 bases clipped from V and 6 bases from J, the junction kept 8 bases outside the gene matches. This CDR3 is CASSSRQGLAGELFF. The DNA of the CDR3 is TGTGCCAGCAGCTCCCGACAGGGCCTGGCCGGGGAGCTGTTTTTT.

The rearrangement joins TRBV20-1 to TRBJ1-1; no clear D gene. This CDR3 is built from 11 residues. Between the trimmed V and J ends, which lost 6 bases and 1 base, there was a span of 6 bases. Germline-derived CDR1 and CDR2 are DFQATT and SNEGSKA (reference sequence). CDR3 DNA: TGCAGTGCCATAGAGAACACTGAAGCTTTCTTT. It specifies CSAIENTEAFF.

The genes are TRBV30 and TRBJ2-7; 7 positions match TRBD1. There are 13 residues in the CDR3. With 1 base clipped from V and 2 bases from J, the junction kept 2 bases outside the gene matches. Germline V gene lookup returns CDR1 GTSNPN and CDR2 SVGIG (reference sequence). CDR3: CAWSAGTAYEQYF. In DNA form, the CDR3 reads TGTGCCTGGAGTGCGGGGACAGCCTACGAGCAGTACTTC.

In DNA, the CDR3 is TGCGCCAGCAGCGCCTCTAGCGGGGGAACCTACAATGAGCAGTTCTTC. It specifies CASSASSGGTYNEQFF. The V call is TRBV5-1, the J call TRBJ2-1, with TRBD2 matching over 10 bases. The V segment lost 4 bases and the J segment 2 bases; nucleotides outside the gene matches: 6. Germline V lookup: CDR1 SGHRS, CDR2 YFSETQ. CDR3 length: 16 amino acids.

The CDR3 is CASSWQENTEAFF. CDR3 DNA sequence: TGTGCCAGCAGCTGGCAGGAGAACACTGAAGCTTTCTTT. V gene TRBV7-9 combines with J gene TRBJ1-1; D remains unclear. V lost 4 bases to trimming and J lost 1 base, with 7 bases between them. CDR1 and CDR2 (germline): SEHNR, FQNEAQ (reference sequence). The CDR3 spans 13 residues.

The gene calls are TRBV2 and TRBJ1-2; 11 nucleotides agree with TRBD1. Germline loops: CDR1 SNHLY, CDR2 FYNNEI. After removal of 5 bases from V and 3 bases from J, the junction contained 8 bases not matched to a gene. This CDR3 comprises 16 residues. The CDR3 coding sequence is TGTGCCAGCAGTCTCACCCGGACAGGGGGCGACTATGGCTACACCTTC. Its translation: CASSLTRTGGDYGYTF.

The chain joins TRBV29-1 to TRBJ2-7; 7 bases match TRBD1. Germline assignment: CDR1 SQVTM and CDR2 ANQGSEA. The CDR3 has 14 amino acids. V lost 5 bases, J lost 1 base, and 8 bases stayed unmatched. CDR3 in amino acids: CSVSPGQQSYEQYF. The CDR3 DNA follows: TGCAGCGTTTCCCCGGGACAGCAATCCTACGAGCAGTACTTC.